Below, 2 T cell receptor beta chains from the same sample are listed, as sequenced in a study of control samples from healthy donors and cancer patients (dated by TCRdb to 2019 to 2021). The receptor library was made with the immunoSEQ multiplex PCR assay. The table comes from immuneACCESS by way of TCRdb, which keeps in-frame sequences with V and J called. Part of the clones is missing from these tables; in studies checked, under half for an unresolved V gene and the rest for unknown reasons. Here the sample has over 60,000 clones; roughly 90% occur a single time. The ten largest make up 1.9% of the sample. The sequenced sample was PBMCs. These receptors all come from a woman between 55 and 75 years old with head and neck cancer.

The chain combines TRBV4-1 with TRBJ2-3; D gene uncertain. CDR3 length: 16 residues. CDR1 and CDR2 from the germline V gene are MGHRA and YSYEKL. V lost 0 bases and J lost 0, with 10 bases in between. This CDR3 reads CASSQDYEISTDTQYF. The DNA for the CDR3 is TGCGCCAGCAGCCAAGACTACGAAATTAGCACAGATACGCAGTATTTT.

J is TRBJ1-3 and V is TRBV28; D unclear. The germline V gene encodes CDR1 MDHEN and CDR2 SYDVKM. This CDR3 has 15 residues. The ends were cut back, 8 bases at V and 4 bases at J, with 18 bases in the middle. The CDR3 coding sequence is TGTGCCAGCCTACGTCGGTTGCAGGTCGGAAACACCATATATTTT. Its protein is CASLRRLQVGNTIYF.